This T cell receptor (beta chain) was found in a study of blood T cell repertoires in COVID-19. The CDR3 extends over 15 amino acids. V lost 5 bases to trimming and J lost 3 bases; unmatched junction nucleotides: 6. CDR1 is SGHVS and CDR2 is FQNEAQ in the germline V gene. Some clones are missing from TCRdb's copy, which holds only in-frame ones; the method was immunoSEQ multiplex PCR. Found here are more than 350,000 clones, about 88% of them singletons; the top ten hold 1.4%. Researchers sorted participants into cohorts using their self-reported clinical history. Material: PBMCs or T cells enriched from blood (not recorded which). The rearrangement links TRBV7-8 to TRBJ2-3; TRBD1 agrees at 9 bases. The sequence was obtained from a woman between 18 and 29 years old who had been exposed to COVID-19. In nucleotides, the CDR3 is TGTGCCAGCAGCCCTCGGACAGGGGTAACAGATACGCAGTATTTT. Protein sequence: CASSPRTGVTDTQYF. Filled out from reference TRBV7-8 and TRBJ2-3, the complete variable domain reads GAGVSQSPRYKVAKRGQDVALRCDPISGHVSLFWYQQALGQGPEFLTYFQNEAQLDKSGLPSDRFFAERPEGSVSTLKIQRTQQEDSAVYLCASSPRTGVTDTQYFGPGTRLTVL.